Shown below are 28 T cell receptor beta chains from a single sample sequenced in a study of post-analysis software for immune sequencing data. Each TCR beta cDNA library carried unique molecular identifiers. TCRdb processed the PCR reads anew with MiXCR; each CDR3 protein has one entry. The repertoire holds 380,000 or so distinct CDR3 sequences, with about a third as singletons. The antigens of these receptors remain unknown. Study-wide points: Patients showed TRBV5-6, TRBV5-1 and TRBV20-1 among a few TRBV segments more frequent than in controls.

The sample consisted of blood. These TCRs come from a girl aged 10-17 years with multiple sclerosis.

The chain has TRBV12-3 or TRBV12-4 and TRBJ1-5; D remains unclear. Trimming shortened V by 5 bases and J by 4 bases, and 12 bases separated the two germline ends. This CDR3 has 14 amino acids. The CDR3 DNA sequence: TGTGCCAGCAGTACGGGCGGATATAATCAGCCCCAGCATTTT. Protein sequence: CASSTGGYNQPQHF.

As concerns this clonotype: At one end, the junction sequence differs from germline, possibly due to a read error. CDR3 bases: TGTGCCGGCAGCTCGAATTCCGTAACTAACTATGGCTACACCTTC. It translates to CAGSSNSVTNYGYTF. This chain uses TRBV7-9 with TRBJ1-2; no definite D call. The CDR3 spans 15 residues. Germline loops: CDR1 SEHNR, CDR2 FQNEAQ (reference sequence).

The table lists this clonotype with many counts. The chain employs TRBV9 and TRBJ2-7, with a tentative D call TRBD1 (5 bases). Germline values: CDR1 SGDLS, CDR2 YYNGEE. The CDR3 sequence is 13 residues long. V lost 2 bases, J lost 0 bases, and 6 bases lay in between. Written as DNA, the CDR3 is TGTGCCAGCAGCGTTGACAGCTCCTACGAGCAGTACTTC. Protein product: CASSVDSSYEQYF.

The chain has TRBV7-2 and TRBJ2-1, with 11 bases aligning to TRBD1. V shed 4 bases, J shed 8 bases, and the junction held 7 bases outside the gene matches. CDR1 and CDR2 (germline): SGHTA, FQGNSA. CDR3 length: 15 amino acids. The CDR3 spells CASSSFGQGADEQFF. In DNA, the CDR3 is TGTGCCAGCAGCTCATTCGGACAGGGGGCCGATGAGCAGTTCTTC.

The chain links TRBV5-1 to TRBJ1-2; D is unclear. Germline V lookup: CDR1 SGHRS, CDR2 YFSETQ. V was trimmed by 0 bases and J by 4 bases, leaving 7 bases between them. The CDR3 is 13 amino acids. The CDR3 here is CASSLDVFYGYTF. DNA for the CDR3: TGCGCCAGCAGCTTGGACGTTTTCTATGGCTACACCTTC.

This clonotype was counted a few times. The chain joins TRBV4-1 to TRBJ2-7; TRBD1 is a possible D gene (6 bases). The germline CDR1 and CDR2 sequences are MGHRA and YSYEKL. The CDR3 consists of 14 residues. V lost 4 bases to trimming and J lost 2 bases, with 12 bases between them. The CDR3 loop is CASSRDNLPYEQYF. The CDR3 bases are TGCGCCAGCAGCCGGGACAACCTACCCTACGAGCAGTACTTC.

CDR3 residues: CASTTSGQETQYF. The CDR3 DNA reads as TGTGCCAGCACCACTAGCGGGCAAGAGACCCAGTACTTC. The gene calls are TRBV6-1 and TRBJ2-5; TRBD2 agrees at 9 bases. The CDR3 loop spans 13 amino acids. After removal of 7 bases from V and 2 bases from J, the junction contained 2 bases not matched to a gene. Germline V gives CDR1 MNHNS, CDR2 SASEGT.

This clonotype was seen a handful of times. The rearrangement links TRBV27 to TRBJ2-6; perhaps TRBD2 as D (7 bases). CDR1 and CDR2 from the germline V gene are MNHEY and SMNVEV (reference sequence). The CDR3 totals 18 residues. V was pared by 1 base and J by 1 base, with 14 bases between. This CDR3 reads CASSLWGGRFSGANVLTF. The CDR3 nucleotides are TGTGCCAGCAGTTTATGGGGGGGGCGTTTTTCTGGGGCCAACGTCCTGACTTTC.

The CDR3 here is CASSVGWTSGGAANNEQFF. The CDR3, as DNA: TGTGCCAGCAGCGTAGGGTGGACTAGCGGGGGGGCGGCCAACAATGAGCAGTTCTTC. This rearrangement joins TRBV9 to TRBJ2-1; 15 bases are shared with TRBD2. CDR1 SGDLS and CDR2 YYNGEE come from the germline V gene. The junction had 9 bases not matched to a gene; V was cut back by 0 bases and J by 5 bases. The CDR3 contains 19 residues.

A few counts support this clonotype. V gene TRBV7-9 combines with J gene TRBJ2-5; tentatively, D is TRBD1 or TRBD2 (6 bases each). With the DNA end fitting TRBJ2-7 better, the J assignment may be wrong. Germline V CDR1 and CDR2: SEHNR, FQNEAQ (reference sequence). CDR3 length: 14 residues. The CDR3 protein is CASSSGTQGSEQYF. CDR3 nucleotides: TGTGCCAGCAGCTCCGGGACTCAGGGGAGCGAGCAGTACTTC.

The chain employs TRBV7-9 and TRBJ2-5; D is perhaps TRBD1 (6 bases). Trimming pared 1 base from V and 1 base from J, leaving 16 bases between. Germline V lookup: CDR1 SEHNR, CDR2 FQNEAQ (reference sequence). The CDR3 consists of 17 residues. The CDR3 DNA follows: TGTGCCAGCAGCTTAGGTCTCACGAGACAGGTCCAAGAGACCCAGTACTTC. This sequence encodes CASSLGLTRQVQETQYF.

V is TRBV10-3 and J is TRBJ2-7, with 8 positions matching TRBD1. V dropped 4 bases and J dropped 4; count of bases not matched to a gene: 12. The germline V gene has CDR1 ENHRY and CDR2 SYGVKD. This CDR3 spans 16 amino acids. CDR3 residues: CAISAAGGQGSYEQYF. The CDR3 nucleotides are TGTGCCATCAGTGCCGCGGGCGGACAGGGCTCATACGAGCAGTACTTC.

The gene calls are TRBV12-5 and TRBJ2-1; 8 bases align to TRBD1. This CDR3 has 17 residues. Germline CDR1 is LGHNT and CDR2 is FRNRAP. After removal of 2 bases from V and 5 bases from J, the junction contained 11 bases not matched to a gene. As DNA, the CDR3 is TGTGCTAGTGGTTTGTCGAGCAGGGGGCTGTCGGACAATGAGCAGTTCTTC. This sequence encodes CASGLSSRGLSDNEQFF. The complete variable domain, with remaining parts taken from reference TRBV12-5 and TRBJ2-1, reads DARVTQTPRHKVTEMGQEVTMRCQPILGHNTVFWYRQTMMQGLELLAYFRNRAPLDDSGMPKDRFSAEMPDATLATLKIQPSEPRDSAVYFCASGLSSRGLSDNEQFFGPGTRLTVL.

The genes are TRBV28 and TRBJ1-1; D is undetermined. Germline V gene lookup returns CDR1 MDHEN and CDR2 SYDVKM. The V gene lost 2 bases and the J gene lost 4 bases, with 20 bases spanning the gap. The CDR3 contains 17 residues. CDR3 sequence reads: CASSLKIHWAATTEAFF. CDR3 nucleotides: TGTGCCAGCAGTTTAAAGATCCATTGGGCAGCAACCACTGAAGCTTTCTTT.

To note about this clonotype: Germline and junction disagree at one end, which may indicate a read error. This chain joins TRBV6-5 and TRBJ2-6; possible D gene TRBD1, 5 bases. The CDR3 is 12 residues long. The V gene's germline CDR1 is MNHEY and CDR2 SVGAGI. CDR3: CAGGPGANVPTF. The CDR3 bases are TGTGCCGGCGGTCCTGGGGCCAACGTCCCGACTTTC.

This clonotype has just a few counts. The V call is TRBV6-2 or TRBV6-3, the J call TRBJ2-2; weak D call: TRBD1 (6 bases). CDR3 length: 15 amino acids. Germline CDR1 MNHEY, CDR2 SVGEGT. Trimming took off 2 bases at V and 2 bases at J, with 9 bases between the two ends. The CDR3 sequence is CASSYGGRNTGELFF. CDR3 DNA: TGTGCCAGCAGTTACGGGGGCCGAAACACCGGGGAGCTGTTTTTT.

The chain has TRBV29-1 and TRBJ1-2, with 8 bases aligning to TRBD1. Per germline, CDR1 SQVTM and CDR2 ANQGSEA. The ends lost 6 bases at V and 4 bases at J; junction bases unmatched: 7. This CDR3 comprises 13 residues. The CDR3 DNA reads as TGCAGCGTGCGAGAAACAGGGGGCTATGGCTACACCTTC. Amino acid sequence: CSVRETGGYGYTF.

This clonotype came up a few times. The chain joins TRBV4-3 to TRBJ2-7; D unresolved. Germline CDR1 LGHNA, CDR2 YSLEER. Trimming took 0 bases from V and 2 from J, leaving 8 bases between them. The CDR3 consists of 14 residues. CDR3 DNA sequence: TGCGCCAGCAGCCAAGATGTACGGGCCTACGAGCAGTACTTC. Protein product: CASSQDVRAYEQYF.

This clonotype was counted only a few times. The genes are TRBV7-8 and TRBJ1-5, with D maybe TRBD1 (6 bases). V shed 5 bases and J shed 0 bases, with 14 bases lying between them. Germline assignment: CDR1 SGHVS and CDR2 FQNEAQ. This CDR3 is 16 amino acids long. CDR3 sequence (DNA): TGTGCCAGCAGCCCTCCACAGGGCAATAGCAATCAGCCCCAGCATTTT. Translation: CASSPPQGNSNQPQHF.

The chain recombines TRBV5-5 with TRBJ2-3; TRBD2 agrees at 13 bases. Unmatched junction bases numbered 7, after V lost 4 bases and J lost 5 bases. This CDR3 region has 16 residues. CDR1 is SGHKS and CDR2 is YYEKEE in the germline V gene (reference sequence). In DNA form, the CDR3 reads TGTGCCAGCAGCCCCGGACTAGCGGGAGTGGTAGATACGCAGTATTTT. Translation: CASSPGLAGVVDTQYF.

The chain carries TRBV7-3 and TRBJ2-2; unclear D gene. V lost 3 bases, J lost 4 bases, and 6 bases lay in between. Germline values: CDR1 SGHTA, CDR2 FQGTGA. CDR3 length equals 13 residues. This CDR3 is CASSFSSTGELFF. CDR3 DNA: TGTGCCAGCAGCTTCAGCAGCACCGGGGAGCTGTTTTTT.

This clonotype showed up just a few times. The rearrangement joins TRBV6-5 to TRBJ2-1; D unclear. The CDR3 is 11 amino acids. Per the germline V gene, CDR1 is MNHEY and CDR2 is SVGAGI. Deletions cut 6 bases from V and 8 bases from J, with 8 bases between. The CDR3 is CASSSIHEQFF. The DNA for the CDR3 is TGTGCCAGCAGCTCGATCCATGAGCAGTTCTTC.

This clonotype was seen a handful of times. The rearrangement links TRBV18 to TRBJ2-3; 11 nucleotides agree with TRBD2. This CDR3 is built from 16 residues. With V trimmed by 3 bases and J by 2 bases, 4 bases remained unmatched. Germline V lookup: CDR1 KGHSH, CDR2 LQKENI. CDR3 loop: CASSPGTSGNTDTQYF. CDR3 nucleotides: TGTGCCAGCTCACCCGGGACTAGCGGAAACACAGATACGCAGTATTTT.

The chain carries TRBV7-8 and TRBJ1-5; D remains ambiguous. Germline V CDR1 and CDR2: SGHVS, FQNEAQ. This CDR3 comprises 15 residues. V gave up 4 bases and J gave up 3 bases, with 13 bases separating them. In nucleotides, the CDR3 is TGTGCCAGCAGCTACCAGAGAATACCCAATCAGCCCCAGCATTTT. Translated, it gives CASSYQRIPNQPQHF.

The CDR3 reads CASSLLVGGETQYF. The CDR3 nucleotides are TGTGCCAGCAGCCTTCTAGTCGGGGGGGAGACCCAGTACTTC. The rearrangement uses TRBV7-2 and TRBJ2-5; TRBD2 agrees at 7 bases. CDR3 length: 14 amino acids. From germline, CDR1 is SGHTA and CDR2 FQGNSA. Trimming cost V 5 bases and J 5 bases; bases outside gene matches: 8.

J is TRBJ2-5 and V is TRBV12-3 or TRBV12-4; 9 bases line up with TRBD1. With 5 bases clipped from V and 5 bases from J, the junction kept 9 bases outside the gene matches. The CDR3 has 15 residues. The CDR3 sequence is CASSTGQGRLETQYF. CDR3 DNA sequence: TGTGCCAGCAGTACCGGACAGGGGAGGTTGGAGACCCAGTACTTC.

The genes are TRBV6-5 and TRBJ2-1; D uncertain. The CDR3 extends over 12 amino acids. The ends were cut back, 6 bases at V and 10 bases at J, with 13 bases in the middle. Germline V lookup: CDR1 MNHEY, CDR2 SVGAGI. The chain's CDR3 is CASSYVIGEQFF. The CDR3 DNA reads TGTGCCAGCAGCTACGTTATCGGGGAGCAGTTCTTC.

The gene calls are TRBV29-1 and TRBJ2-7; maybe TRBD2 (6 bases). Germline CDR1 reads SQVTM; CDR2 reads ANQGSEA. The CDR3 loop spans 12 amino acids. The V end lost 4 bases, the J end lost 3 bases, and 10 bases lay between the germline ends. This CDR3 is CSVGEADYEQYF. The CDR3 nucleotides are TGCAGCGTTGGGGAGGCAGACTACGAGCAGTACTTC.